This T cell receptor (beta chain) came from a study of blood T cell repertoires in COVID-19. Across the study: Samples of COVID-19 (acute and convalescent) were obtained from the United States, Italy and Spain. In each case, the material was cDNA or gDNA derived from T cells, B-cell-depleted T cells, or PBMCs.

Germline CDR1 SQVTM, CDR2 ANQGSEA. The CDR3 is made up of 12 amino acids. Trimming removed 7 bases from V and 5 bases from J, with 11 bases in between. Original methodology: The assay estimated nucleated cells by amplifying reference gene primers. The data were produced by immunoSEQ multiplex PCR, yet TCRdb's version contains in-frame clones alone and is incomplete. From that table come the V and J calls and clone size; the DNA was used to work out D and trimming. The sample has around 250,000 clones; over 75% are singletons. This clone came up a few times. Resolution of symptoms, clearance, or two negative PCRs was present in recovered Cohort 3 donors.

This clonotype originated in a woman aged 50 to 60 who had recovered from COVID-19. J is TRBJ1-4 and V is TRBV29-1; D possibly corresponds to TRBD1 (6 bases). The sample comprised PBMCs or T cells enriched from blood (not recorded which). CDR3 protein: CSAVGQNEKLFF. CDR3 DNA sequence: TGCAGCGCTGTTGGACAGAATGAAAAACTGTTTTTT.